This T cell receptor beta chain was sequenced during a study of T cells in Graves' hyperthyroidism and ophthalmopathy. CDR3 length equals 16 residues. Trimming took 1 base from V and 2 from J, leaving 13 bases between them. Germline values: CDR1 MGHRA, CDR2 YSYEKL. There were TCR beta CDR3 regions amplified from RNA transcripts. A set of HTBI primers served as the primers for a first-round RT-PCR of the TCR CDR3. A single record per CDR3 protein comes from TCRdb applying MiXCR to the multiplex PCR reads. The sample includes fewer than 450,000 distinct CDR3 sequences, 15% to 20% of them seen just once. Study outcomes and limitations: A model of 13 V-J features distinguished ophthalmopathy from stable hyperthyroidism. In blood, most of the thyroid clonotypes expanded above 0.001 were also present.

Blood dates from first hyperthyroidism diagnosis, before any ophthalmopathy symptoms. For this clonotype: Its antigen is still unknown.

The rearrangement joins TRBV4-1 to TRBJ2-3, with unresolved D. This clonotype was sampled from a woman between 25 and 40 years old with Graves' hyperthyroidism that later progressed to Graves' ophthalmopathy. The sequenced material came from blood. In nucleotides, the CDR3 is TGCGCCAGCAGCCAAGGCTCGGCAGTACTCACAGATACGCAGTATTTT. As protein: CASSQGSAVLTDTQYF.